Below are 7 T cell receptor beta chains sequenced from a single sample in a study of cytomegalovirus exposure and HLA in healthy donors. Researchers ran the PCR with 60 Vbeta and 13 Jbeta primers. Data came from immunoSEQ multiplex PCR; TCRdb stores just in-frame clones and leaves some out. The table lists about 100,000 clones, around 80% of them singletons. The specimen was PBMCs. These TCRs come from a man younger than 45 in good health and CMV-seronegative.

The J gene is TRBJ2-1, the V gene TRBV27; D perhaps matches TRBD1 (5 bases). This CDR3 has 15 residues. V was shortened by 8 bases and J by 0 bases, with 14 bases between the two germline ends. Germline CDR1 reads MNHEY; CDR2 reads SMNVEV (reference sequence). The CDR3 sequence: CASRPGLVSYNEQFF. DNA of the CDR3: TGTGCCAGCCGCCCAGGGTTAGTCTCCTACAATGAGCAGTTCTTC.

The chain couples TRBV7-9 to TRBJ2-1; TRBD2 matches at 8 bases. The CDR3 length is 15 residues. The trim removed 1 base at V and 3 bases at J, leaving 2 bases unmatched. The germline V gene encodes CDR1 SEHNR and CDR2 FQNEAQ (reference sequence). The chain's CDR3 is CASSLGSGDYNEQFF. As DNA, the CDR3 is TGTGCCAGCAGCTTAGGTAGCGGGGACTACAATGAGCAGTTCTTC. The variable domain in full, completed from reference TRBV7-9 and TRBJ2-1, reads DTGVSQNPRHKITKRGQNVTFRCDPISEHNRLYWYRQTLGQGPEFLTYFQNEAQLEKSRLLSDRFSAERPKGSFSTLEIQRTEQGDSAMYLCASSLGSGDYNEQFFGPGTRLTVL.

CDR3 loop: CAWSRTGMPYEQYF. The CDR3, as DNA: TGTGCCTGGAGTCGGACAGGGATGCCATACGAGCAGTACTTC. The rearrangement uses TRBV30 and TRBJ2-7; 8 positions agree with TRBD1. J gave up 4 bases and V 2 bases, and 7 bases lay outside the gene matches. Germline V lookup: CDR1 GTSNPN, CDR2 SVGIG (reference sequence). The CDR3 runs to 14 residues.

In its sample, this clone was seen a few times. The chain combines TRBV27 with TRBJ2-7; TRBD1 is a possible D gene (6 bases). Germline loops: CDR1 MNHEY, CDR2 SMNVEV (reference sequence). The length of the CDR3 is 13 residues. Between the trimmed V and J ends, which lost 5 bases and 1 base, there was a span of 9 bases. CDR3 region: CASSPGTSYEQYF. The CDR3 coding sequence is TGTGCCAGCAGTCCAGGGACATCCTACGAGCAGTACTTC.

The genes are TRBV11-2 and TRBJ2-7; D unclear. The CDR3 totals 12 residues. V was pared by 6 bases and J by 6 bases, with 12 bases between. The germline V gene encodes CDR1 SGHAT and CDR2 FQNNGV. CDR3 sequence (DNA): TGTGCCAGCAGGCCGGAAAGAGGCGAGCAGTACTTC. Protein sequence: CASRPERGEQYF.

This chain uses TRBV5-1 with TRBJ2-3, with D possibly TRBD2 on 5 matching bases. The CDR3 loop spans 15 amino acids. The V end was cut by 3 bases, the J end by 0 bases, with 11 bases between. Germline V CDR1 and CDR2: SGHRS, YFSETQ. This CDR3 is CASSWTDSSTDTQYF. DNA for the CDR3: TGCGCCAGCAGCTGGACGGACTCTAGCACAGATACGCAGTATTTT.

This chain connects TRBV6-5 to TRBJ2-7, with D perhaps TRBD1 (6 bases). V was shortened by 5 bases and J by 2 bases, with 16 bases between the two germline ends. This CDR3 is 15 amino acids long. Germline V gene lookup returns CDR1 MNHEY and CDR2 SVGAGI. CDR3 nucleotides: TGTGCCAGCAGTCTTACACAGGGCACCCCCTACGAGCAGTACTTC. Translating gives CASSLTQGTPYEQYF.